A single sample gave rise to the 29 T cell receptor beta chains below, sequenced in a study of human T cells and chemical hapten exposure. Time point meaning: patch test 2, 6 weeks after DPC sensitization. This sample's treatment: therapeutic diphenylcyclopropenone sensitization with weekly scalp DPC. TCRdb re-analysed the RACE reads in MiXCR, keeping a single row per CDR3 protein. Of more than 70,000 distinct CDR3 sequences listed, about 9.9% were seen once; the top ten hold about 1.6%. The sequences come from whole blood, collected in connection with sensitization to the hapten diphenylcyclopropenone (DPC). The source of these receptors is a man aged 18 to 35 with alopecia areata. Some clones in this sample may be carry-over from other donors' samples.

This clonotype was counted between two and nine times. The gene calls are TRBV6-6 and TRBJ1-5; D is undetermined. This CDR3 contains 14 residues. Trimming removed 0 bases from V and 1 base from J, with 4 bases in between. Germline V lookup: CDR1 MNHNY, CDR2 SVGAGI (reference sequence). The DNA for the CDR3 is TGTGCCAGCAGTTACTCAAGGAGCAATCAGCCCCAGCATTTT. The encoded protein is CASSYSRSNQPQHF.

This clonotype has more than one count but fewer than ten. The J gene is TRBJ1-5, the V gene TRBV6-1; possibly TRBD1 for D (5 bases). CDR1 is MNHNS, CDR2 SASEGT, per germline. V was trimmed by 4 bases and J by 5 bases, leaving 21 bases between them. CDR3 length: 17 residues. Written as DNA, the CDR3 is TGTGCCAGCAGTGGGGACTTTCTTAAGGGGTTCCATCAGCCCCAGCATTTT. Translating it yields CASSGDFLKGFHQPQHF.

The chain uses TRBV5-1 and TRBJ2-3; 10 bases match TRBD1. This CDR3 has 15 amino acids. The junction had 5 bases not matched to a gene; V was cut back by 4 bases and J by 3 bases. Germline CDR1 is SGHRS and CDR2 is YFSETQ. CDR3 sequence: CASSPGTGETDTQYF. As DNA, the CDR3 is TGCGCCAGCAGCCCCGGGACAGGGGAGACAGATACGCAGTATTTT. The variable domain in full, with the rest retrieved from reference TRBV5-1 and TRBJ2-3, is KAGVTQTPRYLIKTRGQQVTLSCSPISGHRSVSWYQQTPGQGLQFLFEYFSETQRNKGNFPGRFSGRQFSNSRSEMNVSTLELGDSALYLCASSPGTGETDTQYFGPGTRLTVL.

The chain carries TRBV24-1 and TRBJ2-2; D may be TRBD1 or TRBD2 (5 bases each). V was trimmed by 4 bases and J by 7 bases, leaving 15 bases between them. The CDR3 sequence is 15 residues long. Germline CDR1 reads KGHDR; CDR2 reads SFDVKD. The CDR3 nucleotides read TGTGCCACCAGTGACCAGTCCCGGGACGGCGGGGAGCTGTTTTTT. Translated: CATSDQSRDGGELFF.

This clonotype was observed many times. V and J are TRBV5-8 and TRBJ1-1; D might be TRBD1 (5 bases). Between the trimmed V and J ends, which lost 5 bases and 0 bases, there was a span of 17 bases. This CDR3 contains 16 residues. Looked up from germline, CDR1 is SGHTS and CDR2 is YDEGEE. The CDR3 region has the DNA TGTGCCAGCAGTCTCCTTCCGACAGACATGAACACTGAAGCTTTCTTT. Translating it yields CASSLLPTDMNTEAFF.

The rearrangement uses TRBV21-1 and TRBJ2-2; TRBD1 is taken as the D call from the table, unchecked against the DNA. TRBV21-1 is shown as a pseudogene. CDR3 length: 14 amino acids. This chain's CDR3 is CTNGVQVYTGELFF. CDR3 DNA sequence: TGTACCAACGGGGTACAGGTCTACACCGGGGAGCTGTTTTTT.

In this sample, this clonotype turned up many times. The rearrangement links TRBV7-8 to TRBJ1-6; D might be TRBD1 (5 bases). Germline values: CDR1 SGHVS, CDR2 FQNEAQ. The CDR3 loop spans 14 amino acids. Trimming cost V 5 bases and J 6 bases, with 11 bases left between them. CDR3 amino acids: CASSMSGLNSPLHF. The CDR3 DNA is TGTGCCAGCAGCATGTCGGGACTTAATTCACCCCTCCACTTT.

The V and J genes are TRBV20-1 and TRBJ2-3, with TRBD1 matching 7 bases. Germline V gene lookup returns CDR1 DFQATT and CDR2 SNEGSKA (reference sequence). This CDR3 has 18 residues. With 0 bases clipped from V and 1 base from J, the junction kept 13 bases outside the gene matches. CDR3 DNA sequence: TGCAGTGCTAGAGAGCGCAGGGGGTACGAATATGGCACAGATACGCAGTATTTT. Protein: CSARERRGYEYGTDTQYF.

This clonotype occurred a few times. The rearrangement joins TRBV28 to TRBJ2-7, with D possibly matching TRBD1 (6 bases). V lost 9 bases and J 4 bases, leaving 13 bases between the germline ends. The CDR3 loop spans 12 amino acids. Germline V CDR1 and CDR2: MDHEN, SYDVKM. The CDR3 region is CASTDSRYEQYF. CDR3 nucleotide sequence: TGTGCCAGTACGGACAGTCGATACGAGCAGTACTTC.

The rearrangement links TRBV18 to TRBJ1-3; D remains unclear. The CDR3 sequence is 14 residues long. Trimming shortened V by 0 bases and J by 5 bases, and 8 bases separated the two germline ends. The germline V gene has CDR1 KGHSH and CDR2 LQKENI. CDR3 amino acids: CASSPPLQRNTIYF. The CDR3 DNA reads TGTGCCAGCTCACCACCTCTACAGAGAAACACCATATATTTT.

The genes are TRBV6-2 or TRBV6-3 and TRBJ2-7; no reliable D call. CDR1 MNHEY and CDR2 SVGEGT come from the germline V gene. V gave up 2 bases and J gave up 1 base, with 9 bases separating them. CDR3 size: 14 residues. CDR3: CASSYLGRSYEQYF. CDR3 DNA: TGTGCCAGCAGTTACCTTGGCAGATCCTACGAGCAGTACTTC.

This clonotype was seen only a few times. The CDR3 region is CSARGVPGQGTRLMTEAFF. CDR3 DNA sequence: TGCAGTGCTAGAGGGGTGCCGGGACAGGGGACCCGCTTGATGACTGAAGCTTTCTTT. This chain joins TRBV20-1 and TRBJ1-1; 10 bases map to TRBD1. The CDR3 extends over 19 amino acids. V trimming: 1 base; J trimming: 5 bases; junction bases outside the gene matches: 19. Germline CDR1 and CDR2: DFQATT and SNEGSKA (reference sequence).

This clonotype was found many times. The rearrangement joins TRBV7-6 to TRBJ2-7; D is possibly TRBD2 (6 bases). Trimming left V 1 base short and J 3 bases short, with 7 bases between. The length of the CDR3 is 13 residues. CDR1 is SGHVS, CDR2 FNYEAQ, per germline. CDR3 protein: CASSLGGDYEQYF. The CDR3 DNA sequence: TGTGCCAGCAGCTTAGGGGGGGACTACGAGCAGTACTTC.

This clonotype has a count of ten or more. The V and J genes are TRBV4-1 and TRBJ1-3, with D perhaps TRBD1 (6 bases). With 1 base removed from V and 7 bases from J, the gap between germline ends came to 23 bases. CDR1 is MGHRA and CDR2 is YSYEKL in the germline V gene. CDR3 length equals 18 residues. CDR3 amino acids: CASSQGRHREKVRNTIYF. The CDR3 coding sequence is TGCGCCAGCAGCCAAGGAAGGCACAGGGAGAAGGTGCGGAACACCATATATTTT.

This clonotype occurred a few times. In nucleotides, the CDR3 is TGTGCCAGCAGTTTTCACAGGCGTAATGAAAAACTGTTTTTT. Translating gives CASSFHRRNEKLFF. This rearrangement joins TRBV28 to TRBJ1-4; D possibly corresponds to TRBD1 (5 bases). Germline V CDR1 and CDR2: MDHEN, SYDVKM. V was pared by 3 bases and J by 4 bases, with 9 bases between. There are 14 residues in the CDR3.

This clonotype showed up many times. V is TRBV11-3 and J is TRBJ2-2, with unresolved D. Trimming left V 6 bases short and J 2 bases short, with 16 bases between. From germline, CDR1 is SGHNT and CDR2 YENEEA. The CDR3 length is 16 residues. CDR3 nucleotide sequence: TGTGCCAGCAGTTATACACGAAAGTCAAACACCGGGGAGCTGTTTTTT. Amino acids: CASSYTRKSNTGELFF.

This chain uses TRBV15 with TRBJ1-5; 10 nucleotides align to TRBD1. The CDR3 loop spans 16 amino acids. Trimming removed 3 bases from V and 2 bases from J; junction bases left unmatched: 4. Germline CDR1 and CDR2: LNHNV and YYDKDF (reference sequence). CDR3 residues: CATSRVGTGGNQPQHF. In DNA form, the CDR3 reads TGTGCCACCAGCAGGGTCGGGACAGGGGGCAATCAGCCCCAGCATTTT.

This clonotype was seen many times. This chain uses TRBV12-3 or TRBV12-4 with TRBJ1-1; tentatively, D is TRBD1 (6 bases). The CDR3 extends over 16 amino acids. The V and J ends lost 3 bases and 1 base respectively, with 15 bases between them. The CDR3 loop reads CASSFRGKWRNTEAFF. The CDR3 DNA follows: TGTGCCAGCAGTTTTAGGGGGAAGTGGCGGAACACTGAAGCTTTCTTT.

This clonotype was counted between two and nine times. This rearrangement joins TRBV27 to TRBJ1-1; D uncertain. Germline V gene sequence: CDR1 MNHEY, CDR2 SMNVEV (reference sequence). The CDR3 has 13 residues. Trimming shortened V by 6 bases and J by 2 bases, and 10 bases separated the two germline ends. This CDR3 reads CASSPSHNTEAFF. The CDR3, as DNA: TGTGCCAGCAGCCCCTCTCACAACACTGAAGCTTTCTTT.

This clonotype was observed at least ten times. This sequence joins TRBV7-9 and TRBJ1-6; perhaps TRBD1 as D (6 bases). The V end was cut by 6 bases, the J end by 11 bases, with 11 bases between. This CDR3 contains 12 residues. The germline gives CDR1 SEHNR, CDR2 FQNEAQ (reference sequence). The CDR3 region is CASSTGQTPLHF. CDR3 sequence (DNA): TGTGCCAGCAGTACAGGGCAAACACCCCTCCACTTT.

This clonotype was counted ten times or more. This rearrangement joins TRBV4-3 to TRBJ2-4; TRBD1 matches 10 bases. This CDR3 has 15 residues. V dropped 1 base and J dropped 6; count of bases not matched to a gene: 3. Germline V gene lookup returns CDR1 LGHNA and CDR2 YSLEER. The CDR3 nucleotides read TGCGCCAGCAGCCAAGCGACAGGGGGCCCAAACATTCAGTACTTC. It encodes CASSQATGGPNIQYF.

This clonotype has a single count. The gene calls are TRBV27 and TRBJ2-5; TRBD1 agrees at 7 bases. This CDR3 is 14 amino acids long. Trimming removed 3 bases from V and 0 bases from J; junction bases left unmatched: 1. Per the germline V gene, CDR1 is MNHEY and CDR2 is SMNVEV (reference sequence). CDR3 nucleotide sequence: TGTGCCAGCAGTTTGACAGGGTACCAAGAGACCCAGTACTTC. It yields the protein CASSLTGYQETQYF.

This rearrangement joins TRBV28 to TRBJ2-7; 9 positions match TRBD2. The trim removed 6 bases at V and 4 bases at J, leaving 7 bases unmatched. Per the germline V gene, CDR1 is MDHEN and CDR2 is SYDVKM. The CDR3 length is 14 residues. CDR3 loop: CASRIAGARYEQYF. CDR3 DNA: TGTGCCAGCAGAATAGCGGGGGCAAGGTACGAGCAGTACTTC.

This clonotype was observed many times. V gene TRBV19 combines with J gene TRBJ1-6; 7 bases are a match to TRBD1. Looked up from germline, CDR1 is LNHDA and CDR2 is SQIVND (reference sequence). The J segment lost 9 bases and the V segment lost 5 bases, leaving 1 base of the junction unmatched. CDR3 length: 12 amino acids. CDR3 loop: CASSQGGSPLHF. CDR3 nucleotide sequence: TGTGCCAGTAGTCAGGGGGGTTCACCCCTCCACTTT.

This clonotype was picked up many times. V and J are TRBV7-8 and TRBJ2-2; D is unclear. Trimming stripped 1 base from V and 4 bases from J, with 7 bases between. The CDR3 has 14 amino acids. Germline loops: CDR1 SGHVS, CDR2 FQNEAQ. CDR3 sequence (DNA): TGTGCCAGCAGCTTAGAGTTACTCACCGGGGAGCTGTTTTTT. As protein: CASSLELLTGELFF.

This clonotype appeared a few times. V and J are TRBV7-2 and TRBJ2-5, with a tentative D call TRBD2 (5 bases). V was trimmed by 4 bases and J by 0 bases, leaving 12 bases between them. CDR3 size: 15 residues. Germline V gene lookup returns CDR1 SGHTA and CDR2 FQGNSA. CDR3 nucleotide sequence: TGTGCCAGCAGCTCGGATGGCGGGTACCAAGAGACCCAGTACTTC. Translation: CASSSDGGYQETQYF. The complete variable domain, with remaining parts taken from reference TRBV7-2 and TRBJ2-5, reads GAGVSQSPSNKVTEKGKDVELRCDPISGHTALYWYRQSLGQGLEFLIYFQGNSAPDKSGLPSDRFSAERTGGSVSTLTIQRTQQEDSAVYLCASSSDGGYQETQYFGPGTRLLVL.

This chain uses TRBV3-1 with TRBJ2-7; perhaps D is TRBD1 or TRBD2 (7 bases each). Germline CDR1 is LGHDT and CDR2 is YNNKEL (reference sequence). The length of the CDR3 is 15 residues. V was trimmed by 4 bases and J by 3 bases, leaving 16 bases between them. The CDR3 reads CASSPRQGGYYEQYV. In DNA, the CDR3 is TGTGCCAGCAGCCCCCGACAGGGAGGGTACTACGAGCAGTACGTC.

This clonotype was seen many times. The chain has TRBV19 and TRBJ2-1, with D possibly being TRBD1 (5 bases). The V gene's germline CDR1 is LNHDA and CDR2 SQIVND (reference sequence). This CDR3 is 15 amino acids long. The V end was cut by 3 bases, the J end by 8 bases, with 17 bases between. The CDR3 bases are TGTGCCAGTAGTATCGGGCAGGGTCTAGAGTATGAGCAGTTCTTC. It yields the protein CASSIGQGLEYEQFF.

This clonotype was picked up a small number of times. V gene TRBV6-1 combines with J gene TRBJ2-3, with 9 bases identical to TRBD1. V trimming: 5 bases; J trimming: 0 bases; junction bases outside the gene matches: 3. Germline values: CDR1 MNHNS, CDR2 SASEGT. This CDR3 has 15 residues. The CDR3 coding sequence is TGTGCCAGCAGTCACAGGGGGCATAGCACAGATACGCAGTATTTT. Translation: CASSHRGHSTDTQYF.